One and the same sample provided the 18 T cell receptor beta chains below, sequenced in a study of response to subunit inactivated influenza vaccine. One entry per CDR3 protein, called by TCRdb with MiXCR from the RT-PCR reads. The repertoire holds a few hundred thousand distinct CDR3 sequences, with roughly 22% as singletons. The sample was PBMCs from blood, taken 21 months after vaccination. The receptors derive from a man aged 50-75 years who received an inactivated influenza vaccine.

The chain is built from TRBV27 and TRBJ1-6; D unresolved. V shed 2 bases and J shed 16 bases, with 12 bases lying between them. The CDR3 consists of 12 residues. The V gene's germline CDR1 is MNHEY and CDR2 SMNVEV (reference sequence). The CDR3, as DNA: TGTGCCAGCAGTTTAGGGCCAGGATCTCTCCACTTT. This encodes CASSLGPGSLHF.

The V call is TRBV5-1, the J call TRBJ2-5; 9 bases match TRBD1. CDR3 length: 16 residues. V lost 4 bases, J lost 4 bases, and 11 bases stayed unmatched. Germline V lookup: CDR1 SGHRS, CDR2 YFSETQ. The CDR3 coding sequence is TGCGCCAGCAGCGCCGACGGGACAGGGAATAGAGAGACCCAGTACTTC. Encoded protein: CASSADGTGNRETQYF.

The chain combines TRBV5-1 with TRBJ2-7; unclear D gene. The CDR3 has 13 amino acids. V dropped 6 bases and J dropped 2 bases, with 12 bases sitting between them. CDR1 SGHRS and CDR2 YFSETQ come from the germline V gene. This CDR3 is CASKRTATYEQYF. The DNA for the CDR3 is TGCGCCAGCAAACGGACGGCAACCTACGAGCAGTACTTC.

This chain connects TRBV6-1 to TRBJ1-2, with D uncertain. The CDR3 loop spans 14 amino acids. From germline, CDR1 is MNHNS and CDR2 SASEGT. Trimming pared 6 bases from V and 1 base from J, leaving 12 bases between. CDR3 residues: CASSRAGSNYGYTF. CDR3 in DNA: TGTGCCAGCAGCCGGGCAGGTAGTAACTATGGCTACACCTTC.

The chain employs TRBV6-5 and TRBJ2-7, with a tentative D call TRBD1 (6 bases). This CDR3 is 15 amino acids long. Trimming cost V 2 bases and J 3 bases, with 14 bases left between them. Germline V CDR1 and CDR2: MNHEY, SVGAGI. The CDR3 nucleotides are TGTGCCAGCAGTTACCAACAGGGTGGCTTCTACGAGCAGTACTTC. Its protein is CASSYQQGGFYEQYF.

This clonotype was seen ten or more times. The chain couples TRBV5-6 to TRBJ1-5; 10 nucleotides line up with TRBD1. V trimming: 4 bases; J trimming: 0 bases; junction bases outside the gene matches: 16. CDR1 is SGHDT and CDR2 is YYEEEE in the germline V gene. The CDR3 extends over 20 amino acids. The CDR3 loop reads CASSSLGEGTGASSNQPQHF. DNA of the CDR3: TGTGCCAGCAGCAGCTTAGGTGAGGGGACAGGGGCTTCTAGCAATCAGCCCCAGCATTTT.

The chain joins TRBV28 to TRBJ1-5; D is undetermined. The CDR3 loop spans 14 amino acids. The V gene's germline CDR1 is MDHEN and CDR2 SYDVKM. Trimming stripped 11 bases from V and 0 bases from J, with 14 bases between. This chain's CDR3 is CAPTKQYSNQPQHF. For the CDR3, the DNA is TGTGCCCCTACGAAGCAATATAGCAATCAGCCCCAGCATTTT. Full variable domain (rest looked up from reference TRBV28 and TRBJ1-5): DVKVTQSSRYLVKRTGEKVFLECVQDMDHENMFWYRQDPGLGLRLIYFSYDVKMKEKGDIPEGYSVSREKKERFSLILESASTNQTSMYLCAPTKQYSNQPQHFGDGTRLSIL.

This clonotype was seen a handful of times. This chain connects TRBV5-5 to TRBJ2-3; possibly TRBD1 for D (7 bases). The CDR3 is 16 amino acids. Germline CDR1 reads SGHKS; CDR2 reads YYEKEE (reference sequence). Trimming shortened V by 5 bases and J by 4 bases, and 20 bases separated the two germline ends. The CDR3 nucleotides read TGTGCCAGCAGTCTTGGGGGCTCAGGGGGGTCAGATACGCAGTATTTT. It translates to CASSLGGSGGSDTQYF. Combining the CDR3 with reference TRBV5-5 and TRBJ2-3 gives the whole variable domain DAGVTQSPTHLIKTRGQQVTLRCSPISGHKSVSWYQQVLGQGPQFIFQYYEKEERGRGNFPDRFSARQFPNYSSELNVNALLLGDSALYLCASSLGGSGGSDTQYFGPGTRLTVL.

In its sample, this clonotype was seen a few times. The genes are TRBV28 and TRBJ1-1, with D unresolved. The germline gives CDR1 MDHEN, CDR2 SYDVKM. CDR3 length: 14 residues. The V end lost 7 bases, the J end lost 6 bases, and 18 bases lay between the germline ends. The CDR3 here is CASTLRGAAPEAFF. The CDR3 DNA sequence: TGTGCCAGCACATTGCGAGGAGCGGCCCCTGAAGCTTTCTTT.

The rearrangement uses TRBV4-2 and TRBJ1-1; no reliable D call. The CDR3 consists of 15 residues. Trimming cost V 4 bases and J 3 bases, with 15 bases left between them. Per the germline V gene, CDR1 is LGHNA and CDR2 is YNFKEQ. Written as DNA, the CDR3 is TGTGCCAGCAGCCTCGCGAGCCATGAGGACACTGAAGCTTTCTTT. This codes for CASSLASHEDTEAFF.

The gene calls are TRBV4-3 and TRBJ1-1; TRBD1 is a possible D gene (5 bases). Trimming removed 1 base at V and 2 bases at J, with 11 bases between. From germline, CDR1 is LGHNA and CDR2 YSLEER. This CDR3 spans 15 amino acids. For the CDR3, the DNA is TGCGCCAGCAGCCAAGGGACGGGACTAAACACTGAAGCTTTCTTT. It encodes CASSQGTGLNTEAFF.

This clonotype showed up just a few times. The genes are TRBV20-1 and TRBJ2-5; TRBD1 matches at 7 bases. CDR3 size: 12 residues. The V segment lost 6 bases and the J segment 1 base; nucleotides outside the gene matches: 2. Per the germline V gene, CDR1 is DFQATT and CDR2 is SNEGSKA (reference sequence). CDR3 residues: CSAGTVQETQYF. The CDR3 DNA reads as TGCAGTGCCGGGACAGTCCAAGAGACCCAGTACTTC.

This clonotype has a handful of counts. The genes are TRBV28 and TRBJ2-7; D gene uncertain. The CDR3 is 12 residues long. Germline CDR1 and CDR2: MDHEN and SYDVKM. V was cut by 4 bases and J by 3 bases, with 7 bases left in between. The CDR3 DNA sequence: TGTGCCAGCAGTTCCCCATACTACGAGCAGTACTTC. The encoded protein is CASSSPYYEQYF.

A single count supports this clonotype. The rearrangement links TRBV5-1 to TRBJ2-3; 13 bases are shared with TRBD2. The CDR3 has 17 amino acids. V trimming: 4 bases; J trimming: 6 bases; junction bases outside the gene matches: 11. The germline gives CDR1 SGHRS, CDR2 YFSETQ. The CDR3 DNA reads as TGCGCCAGCAGCGCTTACCGGGGACTAGCGGGAAAGGATACGCAGTATTTT. It yields the protein CASSAYRGLAGKDTQYF.

Only a few counts were recorded for this clonotype. The CDR3 here is CASSVEPRRPGNTIYF. The CDR3 DNA reads as TGTGCCAGCAGCGTAGAACCGCGGAGGCCCGGAAACACCATATATTTT. J is TRBJ1-3 and V is TRBV9; no clear D. The CDR3 totals 16 residues. In germline, CDR1 is SGDLS, CDR2 YYNGEE. V shed 0 bases and J shed 4 bases, with 14 bases lying between them.

This clonotype is a singleton in its sample. The chain recombines TRBV7-2 with TRBJ1-3; a possible D gene is TRBD1 (6 bases). The germline CDR1 and CDR2 sequences are SGHTA and FQGNSA. The CDR3 is made up of 14 amino acids. V dropped 4 bases and J dropped 9 bases, with 16 bases sitting between them. The CDR3 region is CASSSLGGSTTIYF. In nucleotides, the CDR3 is TGTGCCAGCAGCTCCCTAGGGGGGTCCACCACCATATATTTT.

The chain uses TRBV6-5 and TRBJ2-1, with D possibly TRBD2 on 6 matching bases. V lost 2 bases and J 6 bases, leaving 14 bases between the germline ends. Germline V gene sequence: CDR1 MNHEY, CDR2 SVGAGI. The CDR3 is 15 amino acids. The DNA for the CDR3 is TGTGCCAGCAGTTACCGTGCGGCGGGACTCAATGAGCAGTTCTTC. It is translated as CASSYRAAGLNEQFF.

This clonotype has only a few counts. V gene TRBV20-1 combines with J gene TRBJ1-2; maybe TRBD1 (6 bases). V shed 0 bases and J shed 6 bases, with 14 bases lying between them. This CDR3 is 14 amino acids long. Germline CDR1 reads DFQATT; CDR2 reads SNEGSKA (reference sequence). The CDR3 region has the DNA TGCAGTGCTAGAGATCGAGGTTCAGGGGATGGCTACACCTTC. Its protein product is CSARDRGSGDGYTF.